The clone carrying this T cell receptor (beta chain) was observed a handful of times. Its specificity is not known. These data originate in a study of blood T cells in healthy people across ages. The germline gives CDR1 SGHNT, CDR2 YENEEA. The CDR3 consists of 16 residues. With a J-beta primer mix and a sample-barcoded 5' primer, a second PCR ran about 7 to 12 cycles. TCRdb independently ran MiXCR on the 5' RACE reads; one entry per CDR3 protein. Of 270,000 or so distinct CDR3 sequences in the sample, around 29% were seen once. Study-wide results and limits: A roughly linear age-dependent decrease characterized TCR beta diversity per million T cells.

The sequenced material came from blood. The clonotype comes from a woman between 65 and 79 years old in good health. The chain links TRBV11-3 to TRBJ2-5, with 9 nucleotides matching TRBD2. The end of the DNA is better explained by TRBJ2-1, so the J call may be wrong. The CDR3 nucleotides are TGTGCCAGCAGCTTAGATGGGCGGGAGGGGTCCGATGAGCAGTTCTTC. Encoded protein: CASSLDGREGSDEQFF.